These 11 T cell receptor beta chains were all obtained from the same sample, sequenced in a study of T cell responses to AZD1222 COVID-19 vaccine. Measured with immunoSEQ multiplex PCR; TCRdb has only the in-frame clones, and not every one. In the table there are some 140,000 clones, 70% to 90% of which are singletons. The material was peripheral blood, obtained on day 0 of AZD1222 vaccination. The receptors come from an adult in good health.

The chain's CDR3 is CASSLEATGPNTGELFF. In DNA, the CDR3 is TGCGCCAGCAGCCTTGAGGCTACCGGCCCGAACACCGGGGAGCTGTTTTTT. The chain couples TRBV5-1 to TRBJ2-2; D gene unclear. The ends were cut back, 4 bases at V and 0 bases at J, with 16 bases in the middle. The CDR3 consists of 17 residues. Germline CDR1 reads SGHRS; CDR2 reads YFSETQ.

V usage is TRBV24-1 and J usage is TRBJ1-3; TRBD1 is a possible D gene (5 bases). Germline CDR1 KGHDR, CDR2 SFDVKD. The CDR3 is made up of 17 amino acids. V dropped 12 bases and J dropped 2 bases, with 25 bases sitting between them. CDR3 loop: CAPSEEGPGSTGNTIYF. Written as DNA, the CDR3 is TGTGCCCCATCTGAGGAGGGACCCGGCAGCACTGGAAACACCATATATTTT.

DNA of the CDR3: TGTGCCAGCAGCTTTGGAGAATCCTATGAAGCTTTCTTT. It translates to CASSFGESYEAFF. The rearrangement uses TRBV5-5 and TRBJ1-1; D remains ambiguous. The V end was cut by 2 bases, the J end by 7 bases, with 12 bases between. The CDR3 is 13 amino acids. Germline V gives CDR1 SGHKS, CDR2 YYEKEE (reference sequence).

V usage is TRBV7-9 and J usage is TRBJ2-5; TRBD1 aligns across 7 bases. This CDR3 comprises 16 residues. With V trimmed by 1 base and J by 5 bases, 10 bases remained unmatched. In germline, CDR1 is SEHNR, CDR2 FQNEAQ (reference sequence). The CDR3 here is CASSLGRAQTGETQYF. CDR3 DNA: TGTGCCAGCAGCTTAGGGCGAGCTCAGACAGGGGAGACCCAGTACTTC.

This chain links TRBV5-4 with TRBJ2-7, with TRBD1 matching 11 bases. V was clipped by 4 bases and J by 5 bases; unmatched bases: 8. CDR3 length: 15 residues. Germline values: CDR1 SGHNT, CDR2 YYREEE (reference sequence). The CDR3 loop is CASSLRTGGFHEQYF. CDR3 in DNA: TGTGCCAGCAGCCTCCGGACAGGGGGCTTCCACGAGCAGTACTTC. Looking up the rest from reference TRBV5-4 and TRBJ2-7 gives the full variable domain: ETGVTQSPTHLIKTRGQQVTLRCSSQSGHNTVSWYQQALGQGPQFIFQYYREEENGRGNFPPRFSGLQFPNYSSELNVNALELDDSALYLCASSLRTGGFHEQYFGPGTRLTVT.

The rearrangement joins TRBV9 to TRBJ1-2; D perhaps matches TRBD1 (5 bases). V was trimmed by 4 bases and J by 6 bases, leaving 25 bases between them. CDR3 length: 17 amino acids. Germline CDR1 SGDLS, CDR2 YYNGEE. Written as DNA, the CDR3 is TGTGCCAGCAGCCCTCGGGCGGGTGGCTTTCAGGGAAATGGCTACACCTTC. It encodes CASSPRAGGFQGNGYTF.

The chain has TRBV6-1 and TRBJ2-1; no clear D. Germline-derived CDR1 and CDR2 are MNHNS and SASEGT. This CDR3 has 14 residues. Trimming stripped 1 base from V and 14 bases from J, with 18 bases between. The CDR3 DNA sequence: TGTGCCAGCAGTGAAGTCCGTTTATCCAGCTTAGAGTTCTTC. Protein: CASSEVRLSSLEFF.

This chain links TRBV18 with TRBJ2-7; D gene unclear. The CDR3 is 13 amino acids. Per the germline V gene, CDR1 is KGHSH and CDR2 is LQKENI. The V end was cut by 2 bases, the J end by 1 base, with 6 bases between. This chain's CDR3 is CASSPGNSYEQYF. The CDR3 coding sequence is TGTGCCAGCTCACCAGGGAATTCCTACGAGCAGTACTTC.

The CDR3 bases are TGTGCCAGCAGGACAGCGGTAGGGAACATTCAGTACTTC. Amino acid sequence: CASRTAVGNIQYF. V and J are TRBV2 and TRBJ2-4; the D call may be TRBD1 or TRBD2 (5 bases each). Looked up from germline, CDR1 is SNHLY and CDR2 is FYNNEI. CDR3 size: 13 residues. The V and J ends lost 6 bases and 7 bases respectively, with 13 bases between them.

The V call is TRBV6-5, the J call TRBJ1-2; D not resolved. V was clipped by 6 bases and J by 7 bases, with 9 bases between them. The germline V gene has CDR1 MNHEY and CDR2 SVGAGI. This CDR3 has 11 residues. CDR3 DNA sequence: TGTGCCAGCAGGCCGACGTTTGGCTACACCTTC. Residues: CASRPTFGYTF.

The chain combines TRBV5-5 with TRBJ1-1, with D hard to call. Trimming took 9 bases from V and 0 from J, leaving 15 bases between them. Germline CDR1 is SGHKS and CDR2 is YYEKEE (reference sequence). The CDR3 runs 14 residues. The DNA of the CDR3 is TGTGCCACCTCAGATCTACACATGAACACTGAAGCTTTCTTT. It translates to CATSDLHMNTEAFF. Looking up the rest from reference TRBV5-5 and TRBJ1-1 gives the full variable domain: DAGVTQSPTHLIKTRGQQVTLRCSPISGHKSVSWYQQVLGQGPQFIFQYYEKEERGRGNFPDRFSARQFPNYSSELNVNALLLGDSALYLCATSDLHMNTEAFFGQGTRLTVV.